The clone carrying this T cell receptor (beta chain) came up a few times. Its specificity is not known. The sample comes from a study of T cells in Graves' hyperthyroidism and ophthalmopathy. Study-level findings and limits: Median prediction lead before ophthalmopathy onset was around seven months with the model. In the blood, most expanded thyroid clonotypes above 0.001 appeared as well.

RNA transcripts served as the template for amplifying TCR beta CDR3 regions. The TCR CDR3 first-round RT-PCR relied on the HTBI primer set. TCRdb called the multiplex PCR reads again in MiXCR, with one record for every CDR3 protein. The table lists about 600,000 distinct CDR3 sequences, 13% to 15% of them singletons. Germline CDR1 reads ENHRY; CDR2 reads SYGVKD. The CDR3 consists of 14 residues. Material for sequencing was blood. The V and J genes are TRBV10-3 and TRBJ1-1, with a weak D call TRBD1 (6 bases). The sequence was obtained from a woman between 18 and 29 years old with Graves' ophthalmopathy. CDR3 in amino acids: CAGRARGSDTEAFF. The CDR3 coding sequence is TGTGCGGGTCGGGCCAGGGGATCGGACACTGAAGCTTTCTTT.